A selection of T cell receptor beta chains follows, all from one sample in a study of T cell responses to AZD1222 COVID-19 vaccine. TCRdb's copy holds only in-frame clones and misses some; the assay was immunoSEQ multiplex PCR. The data contain about 150,000 clones, approximately 90% of them singletons. The sequencing here drew on peripheral blood, taken on day 0 of AZD1222 vaccination. These receptors came from an adult in good health. CDR3s include the opening cysteine and the closing phenylalanine or tryptophan. Fields, in order: J gene, V gene, clone size, D gene, CDR3 DNA, CDR3 protein. A D gene is named only where the DNA matches it firmly. The size entry is marked missing in some rows and otherwise reads once, few, many or a size class.

j_gene: TRBJ1-4
v_gene: TRBV12-3/TRBV12-4
abundance: NA
d_gene: NA
CDR3nt: TGTGCCAGCAGGGGGGCAGGGGACGAAAAACTGTTTTTT
CDR3aa: CASRGAGDEKLFF

j_gene: TRBJ2-1
v_gene: TRBV28
abundance: NA
d_gene: TRBD2
CDR3nt: TGTGCCAGCAGTTTACCCGAGACTAGCTTCAATGAGCAGTTCTTC
CDR3aa: CASSLPETSFNEQFF

j_gene: TRBJ1-5
v_gene: TRBV30
abundance: NA
d_gene: NA
CDR3nt: TGTGCCTGGAGTGGGGGGCGGGAACCCCAGCATTTT
CDR3aa: CAWSGGREPQHF

j_gene: TRBJ1-1
v_gene: TRBV18
abundance: NA
d_gene: NA
CDR3nt: TGTGCCAGCTCAGTCCAGTACGAAGCTTTCTTT
CDR3aa: CASSVQYEAFF

j_gene: TRBJ2-3
v_gene: TRBV7-6
abundance: NA
d_gene: NA
CDR3nt: TGTGCCAGCAGCCCACGGCCCGGGGGCCATACGCAGTATTTT
CDR3aa: CASSPRPGGHTQYF

j_gene: TRBJ2-7
v_gene: TRBV6-1
abundance: NA
d_gene: TRBD2
CDR3nt: TGTGCCTCCGGGGGGATGTACGAGCAGTACTTC
CDR3aa: CASGGMYEQYF

j_gene: TRBJ1-1
v_gene: TRBV24-1
abundance: NA
d_gene: NA
CDR3nt: TGTGCCACCAGTGACCCCGGTCGCACTGAAGCTTTCTTT
CDR3aa: CATSDPGRTEAFF

j_gene: TRBJ1-6
v_gene: TRBV6-5
abundance: NA
d_gene: NA
CDR3nt: TGTGCCAGCAGTTTCTCCTCCACCCTCCACTTT
CDR3aa: CASSFSSTLHF

j_gene: TRBJ1-1
v_gene: TRBV7-2
abundance: NA
d_gene: NA
CDR3nt: TGTGCCAGCAGGGCAGGACAGTGGAACACTGAAGCTTTCTTT
CDR3aa: CASRAGQWNTEAFF

j_gene: TRBJ1-2
v_gene: TRBV5-6
abundance: NA
d_gene: NA
CDR3nt: TGTGCCAGCAGGGCCGGGATGAACTATAGCTACACCTTC
CDR3aa: CASRAGMNYSYTF

j_gene: TRBJ2-5
v_gene: TRBV6-2/TRBV6-3
abundance: NA
d_gene: NA
CDR3nt: TGTGCCAGCAGTTACTCGAAGCAGCTACAAGAGACCCAGTACTTC
CDR3aa: CASSYSKQLQETQYF

j_gene: TRBJ2-1
v_gene: TRBV7-9
abundance: NA
d_gene: TRBD2
CDR3nt: TGTGCCAGCAGCTACAACCTTCGACTAGCGAGTGAGCAGTTCTTC
CDR3aa: CASSYNLRLASEQFF

j_gene: TRBJ2-5
v_gene: TRBV25-1
abundance: once
d_gene: NA
CDR3nt: TGTGCCAGCAGTGACATCGTGAGAATACAAGAGACCCAGTACTTC
CDR3aa: CASSDIVRIQETQYF

j_gene: TRBJ1-6
v_gene: TRBV7-9
abundance: few
d_gene: NA
CDR3nt: TGTGCCAGCAGCTTAGGGCATTTTAATTCACCCCTCCACTTT
CDR3aa: CASSLGHFNSPLHF

j_gene: TRBJ1-6
v_gene: TRBV5-5
abundance: NA
d_gene: TRBD1
CDR3nt: TGTGCCAGCAGCCCCCGGACAGGGGGATCCTATAATTCACCCCTCCACTTT
CDR3aa: CASSPRTGGSYNSPLHF

j_gene: TRBJ1-1
v_gene: TRBV6-2/TRBV6-3
abundance: NA
d_gene: NA
CDR3nt: TGTGCCAGCAGTTACTCGATCCGGGGAGGGAGTACTGAAGCTTTCTTT
CDR3aa: CASSYSIRGGSTEAFF

j_gene: TRBJ2-3
v_gene: TRBV27
abundance: NA
d_gene: NA
CDR3nt: TGTGCCAGCAGTTCGGTGAGCACAGATACGCAGTATTTT
CDR3aa: CASSSVSTDTQYF

j_gene: TRBJ2-7
v_gene: TRBV3-1/TRBV3-2
abundance: NA
d_gene: NA
CDR3nt: TGTGCCAGCAGCCAAGCACAGGACTACGAGCAGTACTTC
CDR3aa: CASSQAQDYEQYF